A single sample is the source of the 25 T cell receptor beta chains below, sequenced in a study of glioma-infiltrating T cells after dendritic cell vaccination. Profiling relied on immunoSEQ multiplex PCR, and the TCRdb table lists in-frame clones only, not all of them. The table lists tens of thousands of clones, around 86% of them singletons. Time point of the sample: after dendritic cell vaccination, including at tumor progression/relapse. The sample consisted of blood, taken after dendritic cell vaccination. These receptors all stem from a human donor with glioblastoma.

The rearrangement links TRBV19 to TRBJ2-1, with D possibly TRBD2 on 6 matching bases. Trimming stripped 5 bases from V and 3 bases from J, with 17 bases between. Germline-derived CDR1 and CDR2 are LNHDA and SQIVND (reference sequence). The CDR3 consists of 16 residues. Here the CDR3 DNA reads TGTGCCAGTAGTTTCCGTCGCGGGGACCTCTACAATGAGCAGTTCTTC. Encoded protein: CASSFRRGDLYNEQFF.

This clone occurred a few times. The V and J genes are TRBV27 and TRBJ2-7; 13 bases align to TRBD2. The CDR3 contains 19 residues. Trimming took 7 bases from V and 1 from J; bases not matched to a gene: 16. The germline gives CDR1 MNHEY, CDR2 SMNVEV (reference sequence). The CDR3 DNA is TGTGCCAGCAAACAGGGGAGTGGTAAACTAGCGGGAGGGTCCTACGAGCAGTACTTC. Translating it yields CASKQGSGKLAGGSYEQYF.

This chain uses TRBV6-5 with TRBJ2-7; 12 positions agree with TRBD1. Germline assignment: CDR1 MNHEY and CDR2 SVGAGI. V gave up 2 bases and J gave up 6 bases; unmatched junction bases: 5. This CDR3 spans 15 amino acids. The CDR3 sequence: CASSYQGQGAIEQYF. Here the CDR3 DNA reads TGTGCCAGCAGTTACCAGGGACAGGGGGCAATCGAGCAGTACTTC.

This clone was seen a few times. The chain recombines TRBV6-6 with TRBJ2-7; no definite D call. Trimming cost V 2 bases and J 3 bases, with 11 bases left between them. The germline V gene encodes CDR1 MNHNY and CDR2 SVGAGI (reference sequence). The CDR3 runs to 14 residues. CDR3 loop: CASSYAAVLYEQYF. DNA of the CDR3: TGTGCCAGCAGTTACGCGGCAGTTCTCTACGAGCAGTACTTC.

Written as DNA, the CDR3 is TGCGCCAGCAGTCCTCTGGAGGGAACTAGCGGGAGCTACGAGCAGTACTTC. Protein sequence: CASSPLEGTSGSYEQYF. The chain carries TRBV10-2 and TRBJ2-7, with 11 positions matching TRBD2. The CDR3 runs 17 residues. The V segment lost 5 bases and the J segment 3 bases; nucleotides outside the gene matches: 12. Germline loops: CDR1 WSHSY, CDR2 SAAADI.

V usage is TRBV4-3 and J usage is TRBJ2-7; TRBD1 aligns across 7 bases. Trimming at V came to 0 bases and at J to 0 bases, leaving 2 bases not matched to a gene. This CDR3 is built from 15 residues. From germline, CDR1 is LGHNA and CDR2 YSLEER. The CDR3 bases are TGCGCCAGCAGCCAAGATAGGGACAGCTCCTACGAGCAGTACTTC. Its translation is CASSQDRDSSYEQYF.

V usage is TRBV29-1 and J usage is TRBJ2-5; 7 bases are shared with TRBD2. V was clipped by 6 bases and J by 1 base; unmatched bases: 2. CDR1 is SQVTM, CDR2 ANQGSEA, per germline. The length of the CDR3 is 12 residues. The CDR3 here is CSVSGGQETQYF. CDR3 bases: TGCAGCGTGTCGGGGGGCCAAGAGACCCAGTACTTC.

This rearrangement joins TRBV11-1 to TRBJ1-1, with D perhaps TRBD1 (5 bases). V was pared by 3 bases and J by 0 bases, with 14 bases between. CDR1 SGHAT and CDR2 FQDESV come from the germline V gene (reference sequence). This CDR3 contains 16 residues. The CDR3 region is CASSFPPRGMNTEAFF. CDR3 nucleotides: TGTGCCAGCAGCTTCCCTCCAAGGGGAATGAACACTGAAGCTTTCTTT.

The chain combines TRBV6-1 with TRBJ2-3, with 7 nucleotides matching TRBD2. V lost 2 bases and J lost 2; bases outside the gene matches: 1. CDR1 is MNHNS and CDR2 is SASEGT in the germline V gene. This CDR3 is 14 amino acids long. The CDR3 loop is CASSERDYTDTQYF. The CDR3 bases are TGTGCCAGCAGTGAAAGGGACTACACAGATACGCAGTATTTT.

The chain couples TRBV11-3 to TRBJ2-3, with D tentatively TRBD1 (5 bases). The CDR3 is 14 residues long. Germline V gives CDR1 SGHNT, CDR2 YENEEA. Trimming left V 5 bases short and J 4 bases short, with 13 bases between. CDR3 amino acids: CASSPPGSADTQYF. As DNA, the CDR3 is TGTGCCAGCAGCCCCCCAGGGTCGGCAGATACGCAGTATTTT.

The V and J genes are TRBV7-2 and TRBJ1-2; tentatively, D is TRBD1 (5 bases). V lost 5 bases and J 0 bases, leaving 13 bases between the germline ends. CDR1 and CDR2 from the germline V gene are SGHTA and FQGNSA. The CDR3 totals 15 residues. This CDR3 reads CASSVRQSSNYGYTF. DNA of the CDR3: TGTGCCAGCAGCGTCCGACAGAGCTCTAACTATGGCTACACCTTC.

This clone has only a few counts. The chain links TRBV10-3 to TRBJ1-2, with 7 nucleotides matching TRBD1. V was clipped by 4 bases and J by 3 bases; unmatched bases: 8. This CDR3 spans 15 amino acids. Germline CDR1 is ENHRY and CDR2 is SYGVKD. The CDR3 loop reads CAISGGTGVHYGYTF. CDR3 sequence (DNA): TGTGCCATCAGTGGGGGCACAGGGGTCCACTATGGCTACACCTTC.

The V gene is TRBV7-2, the J gene TRBJ1-1, with TRBD1 as a possible D gene (6 bases). The CDR3 spans 13 residues. Trimming took 5 bases from V and 2 from J, leaving 9 bases between them. Per germline, CDR1 SGHTA and CDR2 FQGNSA. CDR3: CASSRQENTEAFF. Here the CDR3 DNA reads TGTGCCAGCAGCCGACAGGAAAACACTGAAGCTTTCTTT. Combining the CDR3 with reference TRBV7-2 and TRBJ1-1 gives the whole variable domain GAGVSQSPSNKVTEKGKDVELRCDPISGHTALYWYRQSLGQGLEFLIYFQGNSAPDKSGLPSDRFSAERTGGSVSTLTIQRTQQEDSAVYLCASSRQENTEAFFGQGTRLTVV.

The chain uses TRBV7-9 and TRBJ1-4; 7 nucleotides match TRBD1. The CDR3 is made up of 16 amino acids. Germline V CDR1 and CDR2: SEHNR, FQNEAQ (reference sequence). The V and J ends lost 1 base and 5 bases, in that order; junction bases with no gene match: 7. The CDR3 is CASSLGPGQRNEKLFF. The CDR3 nucleotides read TGTGCCAGCAGCTTAGGCCCGGGACAGAGGAATGAAAAACTGTTTTTT.

V is TRBV7-9 and J is TRBJ2-1; possible D gene TRBD2, 5 bases. Germline loops: CDR1 SEHNR, CDR2 FQNEAQ (reference sequence). The CDR3 contains 16 residues. Trimming pared 3 bases from V and 8 bases from J, leaving 20 bases between. CDR3 in DNA: TGTGCCAGCAGCTTGTTTCGGGAACCCCCCCTCGATGAGCAGTTCTTC. Translating gives CASSLFREPPLDEQFF.

The V gene is TRBV5-1, the J gene TRBJ2-7; TRBD1 matches at 7 bases. Germline V CDR1 and CDR2: SGHRS, YFSETQ. V was pared by 2 bases and J by 0 bases, with 2 bases of the junction left unmatched. CDR3 length equals 14 residues. The CDR3 reads CASSFDRDSYEQYF. The CDR3 DNA is TGCGCCAGCAGCTTTGACAGGGACTCCTACGAGCAGTACTTC.

In this sample, this clone turned up a few times. V and J are TRBV6-5 and TRBJ1-2; D call uncertain. Trimming left V 6 bases short and J 4 bases short, with 12 bases between. This CDR3 has 13 residues. From germline, CDR1 is MNHEY and CDR2 SVGAGI. CDR3 nucleotide sequence: TGTGCCAGCAGCCCTACCGGGGTCTATGGCTACACCTTC. It translates to CASSPTGVYGYTF.

The chain has TRBV5-8 and TRBJ1-5; D unresolved. CDR3 length equals 16 residues. The germline gives CDR1 SGHTS, CDR2 YDEGEE. Trimming cost V 2 bases and J 8 bases, with 20 bases left between them. CDR3 DNA: TGTGCCAGCAGCTTTTATTCTGGACTCCGGGCGGAGCCCCAGCATTTT. Translation gives CASSFYSGLRAEPQHF. The full variable domain, completed using reference TRBV5-8 and TRBJ1-5, is EAGVTQSPTHLIKTRGQQATLRCSPISGHTSVYWYQQALGLGLQFLLWYDEGEERNRGNFPPRFSGRQFPNYSSELNVNALELEDSALYLCASSFYSGLRAEPQHFGDGTRLSIL.

The chain is built from TRBV7-2 and TRBJ1-2; maybe TRBD1 (6 bases). The CDR3 covers 15 residues. The germline V gene has CDR1 SGHTA and CDR2 FQGNSA. V was clipped by 1 base and J by 4 bases, with 13 bases between them. DNA for the CDR3: TGTGCCAGCAGCTTAGACGGACAGACTTTCTATGGCTACACCTTC. As protein: CASSLDGQTFYGYTF.

V is TRBV6-5 and J is TRBJ2-5; D ambiguous. Germline V gene sequence: CDR1 MNHEY, CDR2 SVGAGI. CDR3 length: 14 amino acids. Trimming took off 6 bases at V and 1 base at J, with 12 bases between the two ends. The CDR3: CASSPGGGQETQYF. CDR3 sequence (DNA): TGTGCCAGCAGCCCCGGCGGCGGCCAAGAGACCCAGTACTTC.

The J gene is TRBJ1-2, the V gene TRBV4-1; no firm D call. Germline-derived CDR1 and CDR2 are MGHRA and YSYEKL. Trimming shortened V by 1 base and J by 3 bases, and 12 bases separated the two germline ends. The CDR3 is 15 residues long. The CDR3 DNA sequence: TGCGCCAGCAGCCAAGGGAGGGAGTTGGACTATGGCTACACCTTC. This encodes CASSQGRELDYGYTF.

This chain links TRBV19 with TRBJ2-1; TRBD1 aligns across 8 bases. The CDR3 loop spans 13 amino acids. Germline loops: CDR1 LNHDA, CDR2 SQIVND (reference sequence). The ends lost 2 bases at V and 9 bases at J; junction bases unmatched: 3. CDR3 protein: CASSINRGSEQFF. As DNA, the CDR3 is TGTGCCAGTAGTATAAACAGGGGGAGTGAGCAGTTCTTC.

The chain recombines TRBV19 with TRBJ2-7; 12 bases are a match to TRBD2. CDR1 LNHDA and CDR2 SQIVND come from the germline V gene (reference sequence). This CDR3 contains 16 residues. J gave up 0 bases and V 3 bases, and 3 bases lay outside the gene matches. CDR3 sequence (DNA): TGTGCCAGTAGTATCTCGACTAGCGGGGGCTCCTACGAGCAGTACTTC. The encoded protein is CASSISTSGGSYEQYF.

This chain joins TRBV10-2 and TRBJ1-1; tentative D call: TRBD1 (5 bases). Germline V gives CDR1 WSHSY, CDR2 SAAADI. The CDR3 totals 13 residues. Trimming removed 6 bases from V and 6 bases from J, with 14 bases in between. The CDR3 loop reads CASRPYKGAEAFF. CDR3 DNA: TGCGCCAGCAGGCCCTACAAAGGGGCTGAAGCTTTCTTT.

As regards this clone: Other nucleotide sequences from this sample produce the same CDR3. This chain uses TRBV10-3 with TRBJ1-1; 7 nucleotides align to TRBD1. Germline lookup yields CDR1 ENHRY and CDR2 SYGVKD. This CDR3 is 13 amino acids long. With V trimmed by 6 bases and J by 3 bases, 4 bases remained unmatched. CDR3 amino acids: CAIRVDRDTEAFF. The CDR3 DNA reads TGTGCCATCAGAGTAGACAGGGACACTGAAGCTTTCTTT.